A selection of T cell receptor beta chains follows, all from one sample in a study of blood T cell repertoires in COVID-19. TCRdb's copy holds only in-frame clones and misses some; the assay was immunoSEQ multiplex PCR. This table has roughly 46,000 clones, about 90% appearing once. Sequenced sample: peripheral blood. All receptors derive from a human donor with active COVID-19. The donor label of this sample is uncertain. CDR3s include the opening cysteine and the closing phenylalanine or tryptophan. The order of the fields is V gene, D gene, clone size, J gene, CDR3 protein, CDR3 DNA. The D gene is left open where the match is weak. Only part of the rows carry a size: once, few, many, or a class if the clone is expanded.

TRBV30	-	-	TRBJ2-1	CAWSVRTGLNEQFF	TGTGCCTGGAGTGTACGCACGGGACTCAATGAGCAGTTCTTC
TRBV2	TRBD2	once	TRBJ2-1	CASQAGDYNEQFF	TGTGCCAGCCAGGCGGGGGACTACAATGAGCAGTTCTTC
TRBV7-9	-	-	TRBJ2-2	CASPKRGTNTGELFF	TGTGCCAGCCCGAAGAGGGGGACGAACACCGGGGAGCTGTTTTTT
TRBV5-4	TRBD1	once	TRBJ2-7	CASSLRTGLHEQYF	TGTGCCAGCAGCTTGAGGACAGGGCTACACGAGCAGTACTTC
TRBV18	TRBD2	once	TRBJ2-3	CASSAGTSGTDTQYF	TGTGCCAGCTCGGCCGGGACTAGCGGCACAGATACGCAGTATTTT
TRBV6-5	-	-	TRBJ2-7	CASSIPMAGEQYF	TGTGCCAGCAGTATTCCTATGGCCGGGGAGCAGTACTTC
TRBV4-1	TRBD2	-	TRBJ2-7	CASSQGLAGGMYEQYF	TGCGCCAGCAGCCAGGGACTAGCGGGAGGGATGTACGAGCAGTACTTC
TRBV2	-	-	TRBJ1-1	CASTRENTEAFF	TGTGCCAGCACGAGAGAGAACACTGAAGCTTTCTTT
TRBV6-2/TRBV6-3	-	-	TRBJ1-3	CASNPQGPGNTIYF	TGTGCCAGCAACCCACAGGGACCTGGAAACACCATATATTTT
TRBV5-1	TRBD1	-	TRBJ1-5	CASSLQGAQPQHF	TGCGCCAGCAGCTTGCAGGGGGCGCAGCCCCAGCATTTT
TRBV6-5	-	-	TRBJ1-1	CASSAVMNTEAFF	TGTGCCAGCAGCGCAGTTATGAACACTGAAGCTTTCTTT
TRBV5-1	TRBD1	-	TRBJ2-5	CASSLAGTGEETQYF	TGCGCCAGCAGCTTAGCCGGGACAGGGGAAGAGACCCAGTACTTC
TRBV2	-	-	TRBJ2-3	CASSGSAADTQYF	TGTGCCAGCAGTGGTTCGGCGGCAGATACGCAGTATTTT
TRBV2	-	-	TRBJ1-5	CASKLGATSNQPQHF	TGTGCCAGCAAGCTAGGGGCGACTTCCAATCAGCCCCAGCATTTT
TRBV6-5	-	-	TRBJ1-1	CASILDRANTEAFF	TGTGCCAGCATCCTGGACAGAGCGAACACTGAAGCTTTCTTT
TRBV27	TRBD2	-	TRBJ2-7	CASSFGTSGSLSQFRYEQYF	TGTGCCAGCAGTTTCGGGACTAGCGGGAGTTTGAGTCAGTTTCGCTACGAGCAGTACTTC
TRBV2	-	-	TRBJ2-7	CASRLQIYEQYF	TGTGCCAGCAGGTTACAGATCTACGAGCAGTACTTC
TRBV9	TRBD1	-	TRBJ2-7	CASSVGLGQGFHEQYF	TGTGCCAGCAGCGTAGGACTCGGACAGGGTTTCCACGAGCAGTACTTC
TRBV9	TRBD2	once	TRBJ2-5	CASSVGGSQETQYF	TGTGCCAGCAGCGTAGGCGGGAGCCAAGAGACCCAGTACTTC
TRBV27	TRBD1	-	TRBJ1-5	CASSPGQGNPSNQPQHF	TGTGCCAGCAGCCCGGGACAGGGGAACCCTAGCAATCAGCCCCAGCATTTT
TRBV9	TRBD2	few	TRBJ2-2	CASSVDAGGHTGELFF	TGTGCCAGCAGCGTAGACGCGGGGGGCCACACCGGGGAGCTGTTTTTT
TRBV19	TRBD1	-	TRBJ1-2	CASSIWDREKDYGYTF	TGTGCCAGTAGTATTTGGGACAGGGAAAAGGACTATGGCTACACCTTC
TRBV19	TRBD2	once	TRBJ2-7	CASSIESGRLYEQYF	TGTGCCAGCAGTATCGAAAGCGGGAGGCTCTACGAGCAGTACTTC
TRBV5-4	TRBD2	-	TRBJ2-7	CASSHGTSGPMGQYF	TGTGCCAGCAGCCACGGGACTAGCGGCCCAATGGGGCAGTACTTC
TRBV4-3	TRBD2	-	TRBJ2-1	CASSQGLAGANEQFF	TGCGCCAGCAGCCAGGGACTAGCGGGAGCCAATGAGCAGTTCTTC
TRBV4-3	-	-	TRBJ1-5	CASSQDRDSGQPQHF	TGCGCCAGCAGCCAAGACAGGGATTCTGGTCAGCCCCAGCATTTT
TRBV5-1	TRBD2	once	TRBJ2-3	CASSLVFSGREKTDTQYF	TGCGCCAGCAGCTTGGTATTTTCTGGGCGGGAGAAGACAGATACGCAGTATTTT
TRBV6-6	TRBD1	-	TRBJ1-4	CASSKQGIVDEKLFF	TGTGCCAGCAGTAAACAGGGGATCGTGGACGAAAAACTGTTTTTT
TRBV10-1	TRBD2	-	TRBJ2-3	CASSPTSGGVTDTQYF	TGCGCCAGCAGCCCGACTAGCGGGGGAGTCACAGATACGCAGTATTTT
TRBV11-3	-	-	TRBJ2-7	CASSRTGVPSYEQYF	TGTGCCAGCAGCCGAACCGGGGTACCCTCCTACGAGCAGTACTTC
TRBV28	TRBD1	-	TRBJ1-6	CASSEGQGTNSPLHF	TGTGCCAGCAGTGAGGGACAGGGAACGAATTCACCCCTCCACTTT
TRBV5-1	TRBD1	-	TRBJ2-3	CASSAQGDTDTQYF	TGCGCCAGCAGCGCCCAGGGGGACACAGATACGCAGTATTTT
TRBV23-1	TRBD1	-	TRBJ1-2	CASSQSTGGGGYTF	TGCGCCAGCAGTCAATCGACAGGGGGTGGTGGCTACACCTTC
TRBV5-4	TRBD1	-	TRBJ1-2	CASSYNTGDGYTF	TGTGCCAGCAGCTACAATACAGGGGACGGCTACACCTTC
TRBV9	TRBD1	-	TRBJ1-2	CASSVTGDGYTF	TGTGCCAGCAGCGTCACAGGGGATGGCTACACCTTC
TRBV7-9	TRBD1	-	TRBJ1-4	CASSLRQGNEKLFF	TGTGCCAGCAGCCTAAGACAGGGTAATGAAAAACTGTTTTTT
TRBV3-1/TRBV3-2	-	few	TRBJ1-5	CASSQDATENQPQHF	TGTGCCAGCAGCCAAGATGCGACAGAGAATCAGCCCCAGCATTTT
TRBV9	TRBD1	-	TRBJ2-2	CASSVSRGPNTGELFF	TGTGCCAGCAGCGTCTCCAGGGGGCCGAACACCGGGGAGCTGTTTTTT
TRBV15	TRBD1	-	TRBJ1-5	CATSRGDRDGLEHF	TGTGCCACCAGCAGAGGTGACAGGGATGGGTTAGAGCATTTT
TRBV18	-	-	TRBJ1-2	CASSSVADINYGYTF	TGTGCCAGCTCATCGGTAGCAGATATTAACTATGGCTACACCTTC
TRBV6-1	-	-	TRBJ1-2	CASSEGTGNDGYTF	TGTGCCAGCAGTGAAGGTACAGGGAATGATGGCTACACCTTC
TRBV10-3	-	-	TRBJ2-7	CASSGLDSYEQYF	TGTGCCTCTTCGGGACTCGACTCCTACGAGCAGTACTTC
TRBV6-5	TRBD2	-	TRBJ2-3	CASRSGGSTDTQYF	TGTGCCAGCAGGAGCGGGGGGAGCACAGATACGCAGTATTTT
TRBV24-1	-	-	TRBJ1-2	CATSEGNSRSYTF	TGTGCCACCAGTGAGGGCAACAGTCGCAGTTATACCTTC
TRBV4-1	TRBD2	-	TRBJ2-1	CASSQVTSGRARYNEQFF	TGCGCCAGCAGCCAAGTGACTAGCGGGAGGGCCCGGTACAATGAGCAGTTCTTC
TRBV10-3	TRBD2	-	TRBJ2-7	CATLRGGLTSYEQYF	TGTGCCACGCTGCGGGGGGGCCTCACTTCCTACGAGCAGTACTTC
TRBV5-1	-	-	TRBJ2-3	CASSWMAEASTDTQYF	TGCGCCAGCAGCTGGATGGCGGAGGCGAGCACAGATACGCAGTATTTT
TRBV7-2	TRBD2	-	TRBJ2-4	CASSQGSGGKKNIQYF	TGTGCCAGCAGTCAAGGAAGCGGGGGCAAAAAAAACATTCAGTACTTC
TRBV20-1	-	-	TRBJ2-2	CSASAGNTGELFF	TGCAGTGCTAGTGCAGGGAACACCGGGGAGCTGTTTTTT
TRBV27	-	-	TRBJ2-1	CASRGTPLGEQFF	TGTGCCAGCAGGGGGACTCCGTTAGGTGAGCAGTTCTTC
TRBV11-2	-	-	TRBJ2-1	CASRLISYNEQFF	TGTGCCAGCAGACTAATCTCCTACAATGAGCAGTTCTTC
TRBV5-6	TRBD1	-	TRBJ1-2	CASSFQDRTNYGYTF	TGTGCCAGCAGCTTCCAGGACAGGACAAACTATGGCTACACCTTC
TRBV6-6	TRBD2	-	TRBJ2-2	CASSLRTPGLAGVTNTGELFF	TGTGCCAGCAGTCTCCGCACCCCCGGACTAGCGGGGGTTACGAACACCGGGGAGCTGTTTTTT
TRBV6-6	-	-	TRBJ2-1	CASSQPSWRKLYNEQFF	TGTGCCAGCAGTCAACCCTCTTGGCGGAAACTTTACAATGAGCAGTTCTTC
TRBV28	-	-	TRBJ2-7	CASSFRRSEQYF	TGTGCCAGCAGTTTTCGCCGTAGCGAGCAGTACTTC
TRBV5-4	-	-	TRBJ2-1	CAIRDSTYNEQFF	TGTGCCATCCGTGACAGTACCTACAATGAGCAGTTCTTC
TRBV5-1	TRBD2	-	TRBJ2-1	CASSLGSGGAGEQFF	TGCGCCAGCAGCTTGGGTAGCGGGGGGGCCGGAGAGCAGTTCTTC